This T cell receptor (beta chain) was obtained from a study of blood T cell repertoires in COVID-19. Overall study context: The United States, Italy and Spain supplied acute and convalescent COVID-19 samples. PBMCs, B-cell-depleted T cells, or T cells were the source of the cDNA or gDNA that made up the material.

Germline lookup yields CDR1 SGHNT and CDR2 YYREEE (reference sequence). Trimming pared 0 bases from V and 1 base from J, leaving 11 bases between. The CDR3 runs 15 residues. Under the authors' procedure: Quantification of nucleated cells was approximated via reference gene primer amplification. Only in-frame clones appear in the TCRdb table, and some are missing; sequencing was by immunoSEQ multiplex PCR. The V and J calls and clone size come from that table; D and trimming were worked out from the DNA. The table shows 500,000 to 600,000 clones, with less than 90% occurring only once. Seattle participants joined during active infection and were tracked over time.

The chain recombines TRBV5-4 with TRBJ2-7; D possibly corresponds to TRBD1 (7 bases). Source material: peripheral blood. The sequence was obtained from a woman aged 45 to 65 with COVID-19, enrolled during active disease. CDR3 DNA sequence: TGTGCCAGCAGCTTGGGGAGGGGGCATTCCTACGAGCAGTACTTC. Residues: CASSLGRGHSYEQYF.